The 27 T cell receptor beta chains in this list originate from one sample, sequenced in a study of shared clonotypes between healthy human individuals. Sequencing used immunoSEQ multiplex PCR; TCRdb keeps in-frame clones, though not all of them. The sample includes approximately 640,000 clones, about nine tenths of them seen just once. The material sequenced was memory CD8+ T cells from PBMCs. Subset specified: CD45RO+ cells pooled with CCR7-negative TemRA cells. These receptors were obtained from a young man in good health. Some clones in this sample may be carry-over from other donors' samples.

V is TRBV19 and J is TRBJ2-1, with TRBD2 matching over 8 bases. Germline V gene lookup returns CDR1 LNHDA and CDR2 SQIVND (reference sequence). V lost 5 bases, J lost 2 bases, and 5 bases stayed unmatched. CDR3 size: 15 residues. The CDR3 reads CASSLPGLAYNEQFF. The CDR3 DNA is TGTGCCAGTAGTTTACCGGGACTAGCCTACAATGAGCAGTTCTTC.

The chain recombines TRBV6-5 with TRBJ1-1, with no clear D. The CDR3 is made up of 12 amino acids. Trimming took off 7 bases at V and 6 bases at J, with 12 bases between the two ends. Germline lookup yields CDR1 MNHEY and CDR2 SVGAGI. The CDR3 here is CASKGIYPEAFF. In DNA form, the CDR3 reads TGTGCCAGCAAAGGAATCTATCCTGAAGCTTTCTTT.

The gene calls are TRBV4-2 and TRBJ2-3; no reliable D call. Trimming cost V 0 bases and J 2 bases, with 12 bases left between them. CDR1 LGHNA and CDR2 YNFKEQ come from the germline V gene. The CDR3 is 16 amino acids. CDR3 bases: TGTGCCAGCAGCCAAGACCCCGGTCCTGCCACAGATACGCAGTATTTT. This translates into CASSQDPGPATDTQYF.

The V gene is TRBV10-3, the J gene TRBJ1-2, with 9 positions matching TRBD1. Germline values: CDR1 ENHRY, CDR2 SYGVKD. The junction had 10 bases not matched to a gene; V was cut back by 6 bases and J by 5 bases. The CDR3 length is 15 residues. The CDR3: CAIRETGGLEYGYTF. The CDR3 region has the DNA TGTGCCATCAGAGAAACAGGGGGCCTAGAGTATGGCTACACCTTC.

The chain employs TRBV5-6 and TRBJ2-1; 9 positions match TRBD2. Germline V gene data show CDR1 as SGHDT and CDR2 as YYEEEE. The V and J ends lost 3 bases and 6 bases, in that order; junction bases with no gene match: 10. There are 16 residues in the CDR3. CDR3 nucleotides: TGTGCCAGCAGCTCGTTGACTAGCGGCTGGTCCAATGAGCAGTTCTTC. Translating it yields CASSSLTSGWSNEQFF.

The chain recombines TRBV9 with TRBJ1-5; no definite D call. The CDR3 spans 14 residues. V was clipped by 2 bases and J by 3 bases, with 9 bases between them. Germline assignment: CDR1 SGDLS and CDR2 YYNGEE. The CDR3 DNA reads TGTGCCAGCAGCGTCGGGCAGCCCAATCAGCCCCAGCATTTT. Its translation is CASSVGQPNQPQHF.

V gene TRBV4-1 combines with J gene TRBJ2-7; no clear D gene. Trimming removed 1 base from V and 6 bases from J, with 10 bases in between. CDR1 and CDR2 (germline): MGHRA, YSYEKL. The CDR3 is 13 amino acids. CDR3 loop: CASSQASRREQYF. The CDR3 coding sequence is TGCGCCAGCAGCCAAGCCTCTAGGCGCGAGCAGTACTTC.

The gene calls are TRBV18 and TRBJ2-7; tentative D call: TRBD2 (6 bases). V was cut by 4 bases and J by 3 bases, with 10 bases left in between. This CDR3 contains 13 residues. CDR1 KGHSH and CDR2 LQKENI come from the germline V gene. CDR3 residues: CASSLLGGYEQYF. CDR3 sequence (DNA): TGTGCCAGCTCACTGCTGGGGGGCTACGAGCAGTACTTC.

This clone came up once. The chain links TRBV5-1 to TRBJ2-1; D unclear. The CDR3 is 18 amino acids. Germline lookup yields CDR1 SGHRS and CDR2 YFSETQ. The germline V and J ends were trimmed by 1 base and 6 bases, with 23 bases remaining between them. CDR3 sequence: CASSLLDGTGPEGNEQFF. The DNA for the CDR3 is TGCGCCAGCAGCTTGTTGGATGGCACGGGCCCAGAAGGCAATGAGCAGTTCTTC.

The genes are TRBV6-1 and TRBJ1-5; D remains ambiguous. V lost 2 bases, J lost 1 base, and 21 bases lay in between. CDR1 is MNHNS, CDR2 SASEGT, per germline. The CDR3 sequence is 19 residues long. The CDR3 nucleotides read TGTGCCAGCAGTGAAAGCGTAGGTTCGAGAACACCGAGCAATCAGCCCCAGCATTTT. Translated, it gives CASSESVGSRTPSNQPQHF.

Note on this clone: The sample carries other DNA sequences with the same CDR3. V is TRBV28 and J is TRBJ2-1, with TRBD2 matching 12 bases. The CDR3 runs to 15 residues. Germline V gene data show CDR1 as MDHEN and CDR2 as SYDVKM. Germline trimming cut 2 bases from V and 8 bases from J; bases unmatched to any gene: 4. This chain's CDR3 is CASSLGLAGGYEQFF. The CDR3 nucleotides are TGTGCCAGCAGTTTAGGGCTAGCGGGAGGGTATGAGCAGTTCTTC.

The chain employs TRBV12-5 and TRBJ2-1; 11 bases map to TRBD2. The CDR3 consists of 15 residues. Germline assignment: CDR1 LGHNT and CDR2 FRNRAP. The V segment lost 2 bases and the J segment 7 bases; nucleotides outside the gene matches: 4. For the CDR3, the DNA is TGTGCTAGTGGTTTGTTAGCGGGAGGGCCGAATGAGCAGTTCTTC. Translated: CASGLLAGGPNEQFF.

The genes are TRBV11-2 and TRBJ2-7; D is uncertain. The CDR3 has 15 residues. Germline V gene data show CDR1 as SGHAT and CDR2 as FQNNGV. V lost 5 bases and J 3 bases, leaving 17 bases between the germline ends. The CDR3 loop reads CASSPAPRRVYEQYF. CDR3 nucleotides: TGTGCCAGCAGCCCAGCCCCCCGGCGTGTCTACGAGCAGTACTTC.

The chain has TRBV7-9 and TRBJ1-2; D is undetermined. There are 14 residues in the CDR3. Per germline, CDR1 SEHNR and CDR2 FQNEAQ (reference sequence). The germline V and J ends were trimmed by 5 bases and 0 bases, with 10 bases remaining between them. In nucleotides, the CDR3 is TGTGCCAGCAGCCCGCCGGGAGCTAACTATGGCTACACCTTC. Protein product: CASSPPGANYGYTF.

This chain uses TRBV6-1 with TRBJ1-2; no clear D gene. Germline CDR1 is MNHNS and CDR2 is SASEGT. The V end was cut by 11 bases, the J end by 8 bases, with 15 bases between. This CDR3 has 11 residues. The CDR3, as DNA: TGTGCCTCCTACGGGGTGGGCGGCTACACCTTC. This encodes CASYGVGGYTF.

V usage is TRBV6-1 and J usage is TRBJ2-3; no clear D gene. There are 12 residues in the CDR3. V lost 8 bases to trimming and J lost 6 bases, with 12 bases between them. Per germline, CDR1 MNHNS and CDR2 SASEGT. CDR3 region: CASDLNWDTQYF. CDR3 nucleotide sequence: TGTGCCAGCGACCTGAATTGGGATACGCAGTATTTT.

With respect to this clone: Within the sample, other DNA sequences also encode this same CDR3. This chain uses TRBV19 with TRBJ1-1; no clear D gene. Trimming removed 1 base at V and 1 base at J, with 4 bases between. Germline CDR1 and CDR2: LNHDA and SQIVND (reference sequence). The CDR3 has 13 amino acids. This CDR3 reads CASSIGGNTEAFF. The CDR3 DNA reads as TGTGCCAGTAGTATAGGGGGGAACACTGAAGCTTTCTTT.

The CDR3: CASSLTDLNSGNTIYF. CDR3 sequence (DNA): TGTGCCAGCAGCTTGACGGACTTAAACTCTGGAAACACCATATATTTT. The chain is built from TRBV7-2 and TRBJ1-3; D not resolved. Germline V gives CDR1 SGHTA, CDR2 FQGNSA. The CDR3 sequence is 16 residues long. Trimming stripped 3 bases from V and 0 bases from J, with 12 bases between.

The chain links TRBV10-3 to TRBJ1-2; TRBD1 matches at 7 bases. This CDR3 contains 15 residues. V shed 2 bases and J 5 bases; nucleotides not matched to a gene: 8. CDR1 is ENHRY and CDR2 is SYGVKD in the germline V gene. Written as DNA, the CDR3 is TGTGCCATCAGTGAGCCAACCGACAGGGATTATGGCTACACCTTC. It is translated as CAISEPTDRDYGYTF.

The rearrangement joins TRBV2 to TRBJ1-1, with unresolved D. The CDR3 runs 13 residues. The V gene's germline CDR1 is SNHLY and CDR2 FYNNEI. V was cut by 5 bases and J by 3 bases, with 10 bases left in between. The CDR3 here is CASSYRPYTEAFF. In nucleotides, the CDR3 is TGTGCCAGCAGTTATCGACCCTACACTGAAGCTTTCTTT. Combining the CDR3 with reference TRBV2 and TRBJ1-1 gives the whole variable domain EPEVTQTPSHQVTQMGQEVILRCVPISNHLYFYWYRQILGQKVEFLVSFYNNEISEKSEIFDDQFSVERPDGSNFTLKIRSTKLEDSAMYFCASSYRPYTEAFFGQGTRLTVV.

This chain uses TRBV28 with TRBJ2-3; D remains unclear. Germline-derived CDR1 and CDR2 are MDHEN and SYDVKM. Deletions cut 3 bases from V and 4 bases from J, with 5 bases between. The CDR3 spans 12 residues. The DNA of the CDR3 is TGTGCCAGCAGTTTTGTCCCAGATACGCAGTATTTT. Protein product: CASSFVPDTQYF.

The V gene is TRBV27, the J gene TRBJ2-1; 7 bases match TRBD2. V shed 5 bases and J 0 bases; nucleotides not matched to a gene: 4. The CDR3 is made up of 15 amino acids. Germline V CDR1 and CDR2: MNHEY, SMNVEV (reference sequence). The CDR3 loop is CASSPGLDSYNEQFF. CDR3 nucleotides: TGTGCCAGCAGTCCTGGACTAGACTCCTACAATGAGCAGTTCTTC.

The V gene is TRBV9, the J gene TRBJ2-3; 8 bases agree with TRBD1. V shed 4 bases and J 2 bases; nucleotides not matched to a gene: 18. Per the germline V gene, CDR1 is SGDLS and CDR2 is YYNGEE. This CDR3 has 19 amino acids. The CDR3 DNA reads as TGTGCCAGCAGCCAGCTGGTATCGGGCAGGGGGCGCGACACAGATACGCAGTATTTT. Amino acids: CASSQLVSGRGRDTDTQYF.

The chain combines TRBV7-9 with TRBJ1-1, with D perhaps matching TRBD1 (5 bases). CDR3 length: 14 amino acids. CDR1 and CDR2 (germline): SEHNR, FQNEAQ (reference sequence). V gave up 5 bases and J gave up 7 bases, with 17 bases separating them. CDR3 sequence (DNA): TGTGCCAGCAGCCCCCCTTTGGGGGGTGGTGAAGCTTTCTTT. This encodes CASSPPLGGGEAFF.

The chain has TRBV7-9 and TRBJ1-4; TRBD1 is a possible D gene (5 bases). Germline CDR1 is SEHNR and CDR2 is FQNEAQ (reference sequence). The CDR3 is 16 residues long. The V end lost 3 bases, the J end lost 8 bases, and 19 bases lay between the germline ends. CDR3 sequence: CASSLRRGRVEEKLFF. As DNA, the CDR3 is TGTGCCAGCAGCTTGAGACGTGGCAGGGTGGAAGAAAAACTGTTTTTT.

The V and J genes are TRBV7-6 and TRBJ2-3, with D uncertain. V was clipped by 2 bases and J by 1 base, with 13 bases between them. The germline V gene encodes CDR1 SGHVS and CDR2 FNYEAQ. The CDR3 runs to 16 residues. CDR3 protein: CASSLFPRPGTDTQYF. The CDR3 DNA is TGTGCCAGCAGCTTATTCCCACGGCCGGGCACAGATACGCAGTATTTT.

This chain uses TRBV19 with TRBJ2-3; 7 nucleotides line up with TRBD2. CDR1 and CDR2 from the germline V gene are LNHDA and SQIVND (reference sequence). The CDR3 spans 16 residues. J lost 4 bases, V lost 6 bases, and 13 bases had no gene match. In nucleotides, the CDR3 is TGTGCCAGTAGATGGGGTCGCGGGAGTTCTGCAGATACGCAGTATTTT. Translating it yields CASRWGRGSSADTQYF.